This T cell receptor (beta chain) was observed in a study of OX40 agonist ivuxolimab in advanced cancers. Turning to the study itself: Ivuxolimab, an agonistic anti-OX40 (CD134) antibody, was given to patients. Those enrolled were approximately 83% male, with a mean age of 60 years and ages from roughly 23 to 80.

CDR3 length: 12 residues. Germline V gene lookup returns CDR1 KGHSH and CDR2 LQKENI. V lost 3 bases and J lost 7, with 6 bases in between. Autoimmune disease history or systemic immunosuppression disqualified patients. Blood draws occurred at baseline, cycle 4 day 1, and cycle 7 day 1. Here immunoSEQ multiplex PCR was the method, and the copy in TCRdb shows in-frame clones only, minus some. The sample carries about 18,000 clones, around three quarters recorded once. This receptor was obtained from an adult with an advanced solid tumor such as melanoma, head and neck, liver or kidney cancer. This chain joins TRBV18 and TRBJ2-2; D unclear. The sample was CD4+ or CD8+ T cells sorted from blood, taken in a trial of the OX40 agonist ivuxolimab. CDR3 in DNA: TGTGCCAGCTCACCGTTTTTCGGGGAGCTGTTTTTT. Protein: CASSPFFGELFF. Variable domain in full (rest from reference TRBV18 and TRBJ2-2): NAGVMQNPRHLVRRRGQEARLRCSPMKGHSHVYWYRQLPEEGLKFMVYLQKENIIDESGMPKERFSAEFPKEGPSILRIQQVVRGDSAAYFCASSPFFGELFFGEGSRLTVL.